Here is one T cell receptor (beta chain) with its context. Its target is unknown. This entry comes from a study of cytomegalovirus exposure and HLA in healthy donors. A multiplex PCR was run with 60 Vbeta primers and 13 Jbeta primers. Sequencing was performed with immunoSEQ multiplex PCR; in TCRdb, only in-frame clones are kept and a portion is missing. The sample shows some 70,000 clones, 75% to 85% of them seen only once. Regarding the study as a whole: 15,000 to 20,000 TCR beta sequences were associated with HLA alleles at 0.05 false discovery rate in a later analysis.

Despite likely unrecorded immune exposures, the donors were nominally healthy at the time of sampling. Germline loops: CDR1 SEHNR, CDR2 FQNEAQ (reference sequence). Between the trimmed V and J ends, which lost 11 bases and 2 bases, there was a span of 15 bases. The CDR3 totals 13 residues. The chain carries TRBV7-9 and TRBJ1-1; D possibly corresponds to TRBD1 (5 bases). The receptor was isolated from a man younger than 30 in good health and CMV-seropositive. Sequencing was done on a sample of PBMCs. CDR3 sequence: CALLPDTNTEAFF. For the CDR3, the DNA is TGTGCCCTCTTACCGGACACTAACACTGAAGCTTTCTTT.